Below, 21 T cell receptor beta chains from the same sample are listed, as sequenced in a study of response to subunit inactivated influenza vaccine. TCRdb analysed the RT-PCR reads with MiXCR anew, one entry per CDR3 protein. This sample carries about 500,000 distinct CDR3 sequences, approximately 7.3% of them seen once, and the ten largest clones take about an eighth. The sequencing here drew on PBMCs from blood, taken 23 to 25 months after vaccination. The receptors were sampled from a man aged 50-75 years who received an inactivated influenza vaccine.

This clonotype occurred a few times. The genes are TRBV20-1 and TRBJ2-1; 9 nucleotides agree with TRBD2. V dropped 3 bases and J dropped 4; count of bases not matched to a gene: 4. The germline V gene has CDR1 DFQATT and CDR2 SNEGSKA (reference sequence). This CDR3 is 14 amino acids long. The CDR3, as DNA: TGCAGTGCTAGGAGACTAGCGGATTACAATGAGCAGTTCTTC. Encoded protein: CSARRLADYNEQFF.

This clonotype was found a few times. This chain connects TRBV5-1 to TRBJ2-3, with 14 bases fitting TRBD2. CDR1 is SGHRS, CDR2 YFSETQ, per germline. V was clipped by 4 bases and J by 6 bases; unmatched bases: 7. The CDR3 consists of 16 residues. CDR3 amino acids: CASSTGLAGGRDTQYF. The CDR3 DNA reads TGCGCCAGCAGCACCGGACTAGCGGGGGGCCGGGATACGCAGTATTTT.

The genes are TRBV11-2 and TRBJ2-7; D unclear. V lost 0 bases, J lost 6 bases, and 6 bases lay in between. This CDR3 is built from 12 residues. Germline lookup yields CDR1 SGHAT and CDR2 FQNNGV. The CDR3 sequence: CASSLDPLEQYF. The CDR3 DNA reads TGTGCCAGCAGCTTAGACCCCCTCGAGCAGTACTTC. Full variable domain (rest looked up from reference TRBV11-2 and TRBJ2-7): EAGVAQSPRYKIIEKRQSVAFWCNPISGHATLYWYQQILGQGPKLLIQFQNNGVVDDSQLPKDRFSAERLKGVDSTLKIQPAKLEDSAVYLCASSLDPLEQYFGPGTRLTVT.

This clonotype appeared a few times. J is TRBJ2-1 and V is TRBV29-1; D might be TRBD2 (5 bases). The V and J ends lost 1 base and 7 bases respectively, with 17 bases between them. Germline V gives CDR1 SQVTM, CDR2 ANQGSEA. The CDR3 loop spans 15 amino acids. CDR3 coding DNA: TGCAGCGTTGAAGGACGGCGGCTAGCCCCAAATGAGCAGTTCTTC. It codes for CSVEGRRLAPNEQFF.

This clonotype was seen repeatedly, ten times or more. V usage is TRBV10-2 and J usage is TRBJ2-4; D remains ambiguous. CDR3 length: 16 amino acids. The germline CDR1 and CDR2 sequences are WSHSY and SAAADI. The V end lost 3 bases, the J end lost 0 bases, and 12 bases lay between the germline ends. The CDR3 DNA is TGCGCCAGCAGTGACGACACCCGGTTAGCCAAAAACATTCAGTACTTC. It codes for CASSDDTRLAKNIQYF.

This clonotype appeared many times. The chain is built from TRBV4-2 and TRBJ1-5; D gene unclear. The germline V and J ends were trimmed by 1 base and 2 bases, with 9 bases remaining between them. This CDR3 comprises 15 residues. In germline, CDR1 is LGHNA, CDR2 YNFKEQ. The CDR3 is CASSQVAAGNQPQHF. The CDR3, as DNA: TGTGCCAGCAGCCAAGTAGCCGCGGGCAATCAGCCCCAGCATTTT.

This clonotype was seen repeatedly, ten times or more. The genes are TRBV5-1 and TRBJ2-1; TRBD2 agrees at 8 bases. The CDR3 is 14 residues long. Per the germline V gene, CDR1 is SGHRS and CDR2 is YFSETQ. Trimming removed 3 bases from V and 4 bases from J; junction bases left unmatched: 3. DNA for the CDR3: TGCGCCAGCAGCTCTAGCGGGCAGTACAATGAGCAGTTCTTC. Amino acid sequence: CASSSSGQYNEQFF.

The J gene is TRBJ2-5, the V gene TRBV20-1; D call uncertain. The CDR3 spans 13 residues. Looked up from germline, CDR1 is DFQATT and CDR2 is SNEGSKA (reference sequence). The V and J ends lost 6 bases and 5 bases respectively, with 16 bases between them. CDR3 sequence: CSAPTAGRETQYF. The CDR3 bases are TGCAGTGCCCCTACGGCAGGCCGGGAGACCCAGTACTTC.

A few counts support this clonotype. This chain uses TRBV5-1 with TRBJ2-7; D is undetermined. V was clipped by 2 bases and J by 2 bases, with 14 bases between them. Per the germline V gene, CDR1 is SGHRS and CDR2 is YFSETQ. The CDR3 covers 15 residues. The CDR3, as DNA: TGCGCCAGCAGCTTAAGTGGGAATCCTACCTACGAGCAGTACTTC. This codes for CASSLSGNPTYEQYF.

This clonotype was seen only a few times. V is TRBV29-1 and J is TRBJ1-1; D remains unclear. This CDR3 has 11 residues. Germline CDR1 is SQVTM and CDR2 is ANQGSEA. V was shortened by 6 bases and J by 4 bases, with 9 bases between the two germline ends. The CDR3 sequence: CSVGLGTEAFF. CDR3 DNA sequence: TGCAGCGTGGGGTTGGGCACTGAAGCTTTCTTT.

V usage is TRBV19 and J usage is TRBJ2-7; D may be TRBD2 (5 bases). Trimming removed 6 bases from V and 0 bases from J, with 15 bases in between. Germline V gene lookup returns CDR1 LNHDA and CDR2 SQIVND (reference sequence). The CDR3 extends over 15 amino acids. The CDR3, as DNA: TGTGCCAGTAGGCACACCGGGATCAGCTCCTACGAGCAGTACTTC. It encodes CASRHTGISSYEQYF.

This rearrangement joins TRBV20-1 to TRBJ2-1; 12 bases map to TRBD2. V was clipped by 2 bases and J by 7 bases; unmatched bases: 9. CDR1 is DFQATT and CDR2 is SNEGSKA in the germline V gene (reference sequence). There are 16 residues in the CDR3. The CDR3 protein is CSARPLTSGRRNEQFF. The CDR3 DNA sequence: TGCAGTGCTAGACCACTGACTAGCGGGAGACGGAATGAGCAGTTCTTC.

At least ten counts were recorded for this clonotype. The CDR3 DNA sequence: TGTGCCAGCAGCTCCCCGATGCAGGGAGAAGGGAACAATGAGCAGTTCTTC. Amino acid sequence: CASSSPMQGEGNNEQFF. V is TRBV5-6 and J is TRBJ2-1, with D possibly being TRBD1 or TRBD2 (5 bases each). CDR1 and CDR2 from the germline V gene are SGHDT and YYEEEE. The CDR3 sequence is 17 residues long. Trimming stripped 3 bases from V and 5 bases from J, with 21 bases between.

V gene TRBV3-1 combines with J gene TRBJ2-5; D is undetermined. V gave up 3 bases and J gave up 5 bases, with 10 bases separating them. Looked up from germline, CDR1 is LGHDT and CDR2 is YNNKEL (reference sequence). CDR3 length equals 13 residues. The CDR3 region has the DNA TGTGCCAGCAGCCACCGGACCGGTGAGACCCAGTACTTC. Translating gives CASSHRTGETQYF.

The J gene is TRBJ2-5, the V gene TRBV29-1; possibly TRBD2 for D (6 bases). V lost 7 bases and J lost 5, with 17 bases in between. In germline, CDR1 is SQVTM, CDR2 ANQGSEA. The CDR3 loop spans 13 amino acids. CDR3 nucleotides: TGCAGCGCCGGGAGAAAGCTCGGGGAGACCCAGTACTTC. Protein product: CSAGRKLGETQYF.

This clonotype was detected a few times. CDR3 amino acids: CASRSGVVTGELFF. CDR3 nucleotide sequence: TGTGCCAGCAGGAGCGGGGTTGTCACCGGGGAGCTGTTTTTT. V usage is TRBV7-9 and J usage is TRBJ2-2; 7 bases line up with TRBD2. The V gene's germline CDR1 is SEHNR and CDR2 FQNEAQ (reference sequence). The CDR3 loop spans 14 amino acids. V lost 6 bases, J lost 4 bases, and 5 bases stayed unmatched. The entire variable domain, with the rest obtained from reference TRBV7-9 and TRBJ2-2, is as follows: DTGVSQNPRHKITKRGQNVTFRCDPISEHNRLYWYRQTLGQGPEFLTYFQNEAQLEKSRLLSDRFSAERPKGSFSTLEIQRTEQGDSAMYLCASRSGVVTGELFFGEGSRLTVL.

The CDR3, as DNA: TGCAGTGCTTCACAGGGGGCATTGGAGACTGAAGCTTTCTTT. It encodes CSASQGALETEAFF. J is TRBJ1-1 and V is TRBV20-1; 9 bases align to TRBD1. The V gene's germline CDR1 is DFQATT and CDR2 SNEGSKA (reference sequence). The CDR3 sequence is 14 residues long. With 5 bases clipped from V and 5 bases from J, the junction kept 9 bases outside the gene matches.

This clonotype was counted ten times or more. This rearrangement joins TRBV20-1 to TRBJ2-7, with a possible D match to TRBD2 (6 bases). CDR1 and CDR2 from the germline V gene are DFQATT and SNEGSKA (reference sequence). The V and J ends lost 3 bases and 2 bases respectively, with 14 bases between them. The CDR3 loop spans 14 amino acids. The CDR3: CSASSPRETYEQYF. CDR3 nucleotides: TGCAGTGCTAGTTCCCCGCGGGAAACCTACGAGCAGTACTTC.

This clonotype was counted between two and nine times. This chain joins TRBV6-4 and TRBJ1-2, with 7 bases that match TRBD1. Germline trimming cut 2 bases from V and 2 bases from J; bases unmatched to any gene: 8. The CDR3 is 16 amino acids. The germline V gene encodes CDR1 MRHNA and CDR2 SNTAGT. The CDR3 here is CASSDQYRTGNYGYTF. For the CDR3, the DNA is TGTGCCAGCAGTGACCAATATCGGACAGGAAACTATGGCTACACCTTC.

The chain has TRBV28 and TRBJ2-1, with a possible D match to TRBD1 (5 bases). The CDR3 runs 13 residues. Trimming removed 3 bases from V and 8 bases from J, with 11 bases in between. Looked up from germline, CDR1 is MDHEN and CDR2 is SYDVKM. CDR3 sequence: CASSFQGVDEQFF. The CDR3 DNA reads TGTGCCAGCAGTTTCCAGGGTGTGGATGAGCAGTTCTTC.

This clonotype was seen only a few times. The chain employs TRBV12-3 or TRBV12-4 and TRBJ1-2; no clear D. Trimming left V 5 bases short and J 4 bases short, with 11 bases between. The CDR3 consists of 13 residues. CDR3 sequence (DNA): TGTGCCAGCAGTCAGACACTGGTCTATGGCTACACCTTC. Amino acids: CASSQTLVYGYTF.